This T cell receptor (beta chain) comes out of a study of blood T cells in healthy people across ages. Study conclusions and caveats: Higher diversity and more naive CD4+ cells were features of long-lived donors, compared to aged donors. Diversity estimates drawn from one million T cells were deemed underestimates.

About this clonotype: What it binds is unknown.

With a J-beta primer mix and a sample-barcoded 5' primer, a second PCR ran about 7 to 12 cycles. TCRdb recomputed calls from the 5' RACE reads with MiXCR, one row per CDR3 protein. Among about 780,000 distinct CDR3 sequences listed, more than 35% were seen once. There were healthy Caucasian individuals from Russia, aged about 6 to 90, serving as donors. Per sample, a minimum of 6.5 million PBMCs were isolated. This receptor was identified in an elderly man in good health. Sequencing was carried out using blood.

CDR3 in amino acids: CASSYRDSTDTQYF. The CDR3 region has the DNA TGTGCCAGCAGTTACCGGGATAGCACAGATACGCAGTATTTT. V gene TRBV6-6 combines with J gene TRBJ2-3, with a tentative D call TRBD2 (5 bases). Germline assignment: CDR1 MNHNY and CDR2 SVGAGI (reference sequence). The CDR3 has 14 amino acids. V was clipped by 2 bases and J by 0 bases, with 6 bases between them.